The 13 T cell receptor beta chains reported below all come from one sample, sequenced in a study of OX40 agonist ivuxolimab in advanced cancers. Assay used: immunoSEQ multiplex PCR; TCRdb lists only in-frame clones, some missing. The data contain about 15,000 clones, about 82% of them singletons. Sample: CD4+ or CD8+ T cells sorted from blood, taken in a trial of the OX40 agonist ivuxolimab. The receptors stem from an adult with an advanced solid tumor such as melanoma, head and neck, liver or kidney cancer.

The rearrangement links TRBV11-2 to TRBJ1-2; D gene unclear. Germline CDR1 SGHAT, CDR2 FQNNGV. Trimming removed 2 bases at V and 2 bases at J, with 12 bases between. There are 15 residues in the CDR3. CDR3 sequence: CASSLSRAVNYGYTF. The CDR3 DNA sequence: TGTGCCAGCAGCTTATCGAGGGCAGTCAACTATGGCTACACCTTC.

This chain connects TRBV27 to TRBJ2-3; 8 positions agree with TRBD1. The CDR3 length is 16 residues. V dropped 9 bases and J dropped 0; count of bases not matched to a gene: 11. Germline V CDR1 and CDR2: MNHEY, SMNVEV (reference sequence). The CDR3 region is CASHPYQGASTDTQYF. Here the CDR3 DNA reads TGTGCCAGTCACCCGTATCAGGGGGCGAGCACAGATACGCAGTATTTT.

This clone was seen once. The gene calls are TRBV27 and TRBJ1-2, with D maybe TRBD1 (6 bases). The CDR3 covers 15 residues. In germline, CDR1 is MNHEY, CDR2 SMNVEV (reference sequence). V was pared by 5 bases and J by 8 bases, with 21 bases between. The CDR3 sequence is CASSPQAGGAGGYTF. The CDR3 bases are TGTGCCAGCAGTCCCCAGGCCGGGGGGGCAGGCGGCTACACCTTC.

The rearrangement links TRBV6-4 to TRBJ2-3; perhaps TRBD2 as D (5 bases). This CDR3 is built from 14 residues. Between the trimmed V and J ends, which lost 0 bases and 4 bases, there was a span of 8 bases. The germline gives CDR1 MRHNA, CDR2 SNTAGT. The CDR3 DNA follows: TGTGCCAGCAGTGACTCGAAGGGAGCAGATACGCAGTATTTT. This encodes CASSDSKGADTQYF.

The chain employs TRBV5-1 and TRBJ1-2, with 9 positions matching TRBD1. Germline-derived CDR1 and CDR2 are SGHRS and YFSETQ. V lost 3 bases, J lost 2 bases, and 11 bases stayed unmatched. This CDR3 has 17 amino acids. The CDR3 DNA is TGCGCCAGCAGCTCCAGGGGGGACAGGGTTTCGAACTATGGCTACACCTTC. As protein: CASSSRGDRVSNYGYTF. Using reference TRBV5-1 and TRBJ1-2 for the parts outside the CDR3, the full variable domain is KAGVTQTPRYLIKTRGQQVTLSCSPISGHRSVSWYQQTPGQGLQFLFEYFSETQRNKGNFPGRFSGRQFSNSRSEMNVSTLELGDSALYLCASSSRGDRVSNYGYTFGSGTRLTVV.

Written as DNA, the CDR3 is TGTGCCAGCAGCTTGGGACCACTCACAGATACGCAGTATTTT. Protein sequence: CASSLGPLTDTQYF. The chain carries TRBV5-4 and TRBJ2-3; D uncertain. The germline V and J ends were trimmed by 0 bases and 2 bases, with 7 bases remaining between them. The length of the CDR3 is 14 residues. CDR1 SGHNT and CDR2 YYREEE come from the germline V gene (reference sequence).

By share, this clone counts as large. The J gene is TRBJ2-7, the V gene TRBV10-3, with TRBD2 identical over 11 bases. Germline V CDR1 and CDR2: ENHRY, SYGVKD. This CDR3 comprises 14 residues. V lost 4 bases, J lost 1 base, and 0 bases stayed unmatched. The CDR3: CAISVAGGSYEQYF. The CDR3 nucleotides are TGTGCCATCAGTGTAGCGGGAGGGTCCTACGAGCAGTACTTC.

The genes are TRBV28 and TRBJ1-2, with D possibly being TRBD1 (5 bases). Germline CDR1 is MDHEN and CDR2 is SYDVKM. The CDR3 sequence is 14 residues long. With 1 base removed from V and 4 bases from J, the gap between germline ends came to 10 bases. CDR3 DNA: TGTGCCAGCAGTTTATCTCCAGGGCCCTATGGCTACACCTTC. Its protein product is CASSLSPGPYGYTF.

CDR3: CASSSRLDGADTQYF. CDR3 DNA: TGTGCCAGCAGTTCCCGACTAGACGGCGCAGATACGCAGTATTTT. The chain uses TRBV6-5 and TRBJ2-3; perhaps TRBD2 as D (6 bases). This CDR3 comprises 15 residues. Trimming removed 4 bases at V and 4 bases at J, with 15 bases between. Germline V lookup: CDR1 MNHEY, CDR2 SVGAGI.

The chain couples TRBV7-6 to TRBJ2-7; D is unresolved. CDR1 and CDR2 (germline): SGHVS, FNYEAQ. The CDR3 has 14 residues. Trimming stripped 0 bases from V and 5 bases from J, with 11 bases between. CDR3 residues: CASSLAVWTDEQYF. The CDR3, as DNA: TGTGCCAGCAGCTTAGCTGTTTGGACCGACGAGCAGTACTTC.

The rearrangement joins TRBV7-8 to TRBJ2-7, with D unclear. V lost 4 bases to trimming and J lost 7 bases, with 17 bases between them. CDR3 length: 14 amino acids. Germline V gene sequence: CDR1 SGHVS, CDR2 FQNEAQ. CDR3 residues: CASSSDLSLEEQYF. For the CDR3, the DNA is TGTGCCAGCAGCTCGGACCTTTCCCTGGAGGAGCAGTACTTC.

This chain links TRBV5-1 with TRBJ2-5; 8 bases line up with TRBD1. This CDR3 has 16 amino acids. With V trimmed by 0 bases and J by 5 bases, 9 bases remained unmatched. CDR1 SGHRS and CDR2 YFSETQ come from the germline V gene. CDR3 DNA: TGCGCCAGCAGCTTGGAGGCAGGGGGCGGGTCGGAGACCCAGTACTTC. Amino acids: CASSLEAGGGSETQYF.

The chain is built from TRBV11-3 and TRBJ2-1; 12 bases match TRBD2. Trimming removed 5 bases from V and 7 bases from J; junction bases left unmatched: 9. The germline CDR1 and CDR2 sequences are SGHNT and YENEEA. CDR3 length: 16 residues. CDR3 DNA: TGTGCCAGCAGCCCCCCGACTAGCGGGAGAAGGAATGAGCAGTTCTTC. Translated, it gives CASSPPTSGRRNEQFF.